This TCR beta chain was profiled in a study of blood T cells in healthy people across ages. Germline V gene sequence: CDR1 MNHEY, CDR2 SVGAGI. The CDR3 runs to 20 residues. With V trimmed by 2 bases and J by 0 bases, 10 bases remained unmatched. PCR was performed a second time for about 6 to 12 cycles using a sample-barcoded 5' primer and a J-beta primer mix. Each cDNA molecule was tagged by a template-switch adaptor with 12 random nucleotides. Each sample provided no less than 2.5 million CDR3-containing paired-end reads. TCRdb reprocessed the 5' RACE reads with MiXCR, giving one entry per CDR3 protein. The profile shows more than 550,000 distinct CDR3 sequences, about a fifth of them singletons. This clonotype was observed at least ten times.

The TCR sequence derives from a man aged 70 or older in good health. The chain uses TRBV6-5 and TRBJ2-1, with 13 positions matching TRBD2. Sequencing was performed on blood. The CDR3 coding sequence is TGTGCCAGCAGTTACGGAACTAGCGGGAGGGCCATGAGCTCCTACAATGAGCAGTTCTTC. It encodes CASSYGTSGRAMSSYNEQFF.